This TCR beta chain was sequenced in a study of blood T cells in healthy people across ages. A word on this clonotype: Its antigen remains unidentified.

Study-wide points: For the donors, CMV status was unknown and possibly confounded expanded clonotype changes.

V was clipped by 0 bases and J by 10 bases; unmatched bases: 4. The CDR3 length is 14 residues. Germline values: CDR1 MNHEY, CDR2 SMNVEV (reference sequence). Primed by a sample-barcoded 5' primer and a J-beta primer mix, a second PCR proceeded for about 6 to 12 cycles. The authors tagged each cDNA molecule using a template-switch adaptor with 12 random nucleotides. TCRdb used MiXCR to reprocess the 5' RACE reads, holding one entry per CDR3 protein. The sample lists some 1.5 million distinct CDR3 sequences; roughly 27% were seen once. Those donating, healthy Caucasian individuals from Russia, were aged about 6 to 100.

V and J are TRBV27 and TRBJ2-1, with TRBD2 identical over 9 bases. The sequenced material came from blood. This clonotype originated in a woman in her thirties in good health. CDR3 residues: CASSLSSTSGEQFF. CDR3 in DNA: TGTGCCAGCAGTTTATCCTCCACTAGCGGGGAGCAGTTCTTC.